A selection of T cell receptor beta chains follows, all from one sample in a study of identical twins. TCRdb used MiXCR to reprocess the 5' RACE reads, holding one entry per CDR3 protein. Here the sample spans about 900,000 distinct CDR3 sequences, roughly 12% being singletons. These data also formed part of another study, on yellow fever vaccine responses in identical twins.

The specimen was PBMCs. The receptors stem from a woman younger than 30 in good health. CDR3s leave out the opening cysteine and the closing phenylalanine or tryptophan. Clone sizes are given selectively: once, few, many, or a class where the clone is expanded.

many	TRBV10-3	TRBJ1-2	AISEDRDGYGYT
NA	TRBV12-3/TRBV12-4	TRBJ2-3	AFCPPLIDSPSTDTQY
NA	TRBV5-1	TRBJ2-7	ASSLATSGSVNEQY
many	TRBV9	TRBJ1-1	ASSEWGSTEAF
few	TRBV7-2	TRBJ2-3	ASSEVVTGPRDTQY
few	TRBV24-1	TRBJ1-5	ATSDRAAVGCNQPQH
many	TRBV7-8	TRBJ2-3	ASSMRSGGTDTQY
NA	TRBV12-3/TRBV12-4	TRBJ2-1	ASSLRVPGNEQF
few	TRBV29-1	TRBJ2-2	SVEDLRRQKNTGELF
NA	TRBV29-1	TRBJ1-1	SVEDPDRGIEAF
NA	TRBV3-1	TRBJ2-5	ATEGLAIWRTQY
few	TRBV6-1	TRBJ2-7	ASREASGRYEQY
many	TRBV20-1	TRBJ1-5	SASPDSGEQPQH
few	TRBV10-2	TRBJ1-1	ASRQGVRTEAF
NA	TRBV6-1	TRBJ2-3	ASRSGLAGLTDTQY
few	TRBV4-1	TRBJ2-5	ASSQEWASSQETQY
NA	TRBV29-1	TRBJ2-5	SVRAGGQETQY
NA	TRBV2	TRBJ2-3	ASKRGGTDTQY
NA	TRBV4-1	TRBJ2-7	ASSDRDHSYEQY
NA	TRBV20-1	TRBJ1-2	SARLGQEDYGYT
NA	TRBV14	TRBJ2-1	ASSPPVAGAQEQF
NA	TRBV4-1	TRBJ1-1	ASSQDSRTEAF
NA	TRBV6-1	TRBJ2-3	ASRSTSASTDTQY
NA	TRBV6-2/TRBV6-3	TRBJ2-1	ASSSLARVSIRRSYNEQF
few	TRBV6-2/TRBV6-3	TRBJ2-7	ASSYSIETSAYEQY